This paragraph covers one TCR beta chain sequence. In the authors' workflow: Cell counts per sample came from amplifying reference gene primers. Clones were read by immunoSEQ multiplex PCR, and TCRdb kept only the in-frame ones, dropping some. V, J and clone size are taken as reported in that table, and D and trimming were inferred from the DNA itself. Of tens of thousands of clones in the sample, approximately 86% were seen once. The data were taken from a study of blood T cell repertoires in COVID-19. Study overall: Sources were T cells, B-cell-depleted T cells, or PBMCs; the material itself was cDNA or gDNA.

Germline V gene sequence: CDR1 SGHRS, CDR2 YFSETQ. Trimming took off 0 bases at V and 3 bases at J, with 13 bases between the two ends. The CDR3 totals 16 residues. The TCR comes from a male donor with acute or convalescent COVID-19. The rearrangement links TRBV5-1 to TRBJ2-4; no clear D. Source material: peripheral blood. CDR3 loop: CASSLGASGIKNIQYF. The CDR3 DNA reads TGCGCCAGCAGCTTGGGGGCAAGTGGAATCAAAAACATTCAGTACTTC.